The clone carrying this T cell receptor (beta chain) was seen a handful of times. This entry is derived from a study of blood T cell repertoires in COVID-19. Sequenced by immunoSEQ multiplex PCR; TCRdb stores in-frame clones only, minus some. The table includes approximately 220,000 clones, 80% to 90% detected once. The CDR3 has 13 residues. Germline CDR1 SGHNT, CDR2 YYREEE (reference sequence). The germline V and J ends were trimmed by 2 bases and 4 bases, with 6 bases remaining between them. The receptor's source is a woman aged 40 to 50 with active or convalescent COVID-19. The V call is TRBV5-4, the J call TRBJ1-4, with D possibly TRBD1 on 6 matching bases. Sequenced sample: peripheral blood. DNA of the CDR3: TGTGCCAGCAGCTTACAGGGTAATGAAAAACTGTTTTTT. Encoded protein: CASSLQGNEKLFF. Drawing the rest from reference TRBV5-4 and TRBJ1-4, the complete variable domain is ETGVTQSPTHLIKTRGQQVTLRCSSQSGHNTVSWYQQALGQGPQFIFQYYREEENGRGNFPPRFSGLQFPNYSSELNVNALELDDSALYLCASSLQGNEKLFFGSGTQLSVL.